This TCR beta chain originates from a study of response to subunit inactivated influenza vaccine. Study-level findings and limits: The authors put forward the suggestion that each seasonal influenza vaccination may bring in only a limited number of new T cells.

About this clonotype itself: No antigen is known for it.

The V end lost 5 bases, the J end lost 0 bases, and 11 bases lay between the germline ends. The CDR3 consists of 14 residues. TCRdb re-called the RT-PCR reads with MiXCR, one entry per CDR3 protein. The repertoire includes around 650,000 distinct CDR3 sequences, about 15% of them detected once, and 9.5% to 13% sits in the top ten. This clonotype was sampled from a man aged 50-59 years who received an inactivated influenza vaccine. The V and J genes are TRBV12-3 or TRBV12-4 and TRBJ2-7, with D hard to call. This material consisted of PBMCs from blood, taken about 12 days after vaccination. CDR3 sequence (DNA): TGTGCCAGCAGTCCTTTCAGAGCCTCCTACGAGCAGTACTTC. It encodes CASSPFRASYEQYF.